The 18 T cell receptor beta chains below come from one sample, sequenced in a study of blood T cell repertoires in COVID-19. Sequencing was performed with immunoSEQ multiplex PCR; in TCRdb, only in-frame clones are kept and a portion is missing. The sample records approximately 120,000 clones, around 85% being singletons. Input material: peripheral blood. The receptors originated from a man aged 25-45 years with COVID-19, enrolled during active disease.

The sample holds a few counts of this clone. The CDR3 nucleotides read TGTGCCAGCAGCTTTGAGGGTCGGGGTGAGCAGTTCTTC. Residues: CASSFEGRGEQFF. This sequence joins TRBV5-6 and TRBJ2-1; a possible D gene is TRBD2 (5 bases). Trimming pared 2 bases from V and 9 bases from J, leaving 12 bases between. There are 13 residues in the CDR3. CDR1 is SGHDT and CDR2 is YYEEEE in the germline V gene.

J is TRBJ1-4 and V is TRBV28, with 7 bases aligning to TRBD1. CDR3 length: 14 amino acids. In germline, CDR1 is MDHEN, CDR2 SYDVKM. Losses at the gene ends were 3 bases for V and 7 bases for J; bases not matched to a gene: 5. The DNA of the CDR3 is TGTGCCAGCAGTTTGACAGGGTGGGGTGAAAAACTGTTTTTT. Its protein is CASSLTGWGEKLFF. Filled out from reference TRBV28 and TRBJ1-4, the complete variable domain reads DVKVTQSSRYLVKRTGEKVFLECVQDMDHENMFWYRQDPGLGLRLIYFSYDVKMKEKGDIPEGYSVSREKKERFSLILESASTNQTSMYLCASSLTGWGEKLFFGSGTQLSVL.

V usage is TRBV5-6 and J usage is TRBJ2-5; D is perhaps TRBD2 (5 bases). The CDR3 is 11 residues long. V was shortened by 4 bases and J by 5 bases, with 6 bases between the two germline ends. Germline assignment: CDR1 SGHDT and CDR2 YYEEEE. In nucleotides, the CDR3 is TGTGCCAGCAGCAGGGAGGAGACCCAGTACTTC. It specifies CASSREETQYF.

This chain connects TRBV24-1 to TRBJ1-6, with 12 bases aligning to TRBD1. This CDR3 contains 15 residues. Trimming removed 9 bases from V and 6 bases from J; junction bases left unmatched: 5. From germline, CDR1 is KGHDR and CDR2 SFDVKD. The CDR3 reads CATVAGQGANSPLHF. CDR3 DNA sequence: TGTGCCACCGTCGCGGGACAGGGGGCTAATTCACCCCTCCACTTT.

This clone was recorded a few times. This chain connects TRBV30 to TRBJ2-1; 10 nucleotides match TRBD1. The junction had 10 bases not matched to a gene; V was cut back by 3 bases and J by 5 bases. The CDR3 is 16 residues long. Germline V gives CDR1 GTSNPN, CDR2 SVGIG (reference sequence). CDR3 in amino acids: CAWSPRTGGPNNEQFF. Written as DNA, the CDR3 is TGTGCCTGGAGCCCAAGGACAGGGGGGCCTAACAATGAGCAGTTCTTC.

The chain couples TRBV7-2 to TRBJ2-1; perhaps TRBD2 as D (5 bases). The germline gives CDR1 SGHTA, CDR2 FQGNSA. The germline V and J ends were trimmed by 3 bases and 13 bases, with 19 bases remaining between them. The CDR3 totals 14 residues. CDR3 sequence reads: CASSFPSRGFNQFF. CDR3 nucleotide sequence: TGTGCCAGCAGCTTCCCTAGCCGGGGTTTTAATCAGTTCTTC.

The chain combines TRBV28 with TRBJ1-6, with 8 bases matching TRBD1. The CDR3 contains 15 residues. The V gene end was trimmed by 5 bases and the J gene end by 10 bases; junction bases not matched to a gene: 10. CDR1 and CDR2 from the germline V gene are MDHEN and SYDVKM. The CDR3: CASSPRTGPGSPLHF. CDR3 DNA sequence: TGTGCCAGCAGTCCTCGGACAGGGCCGGGATCACCCCTCCACTTT. Full variable domain (missing parts from reference TRBV28 and TRBJ1-6): DVKVTQSSRYLVKRTGEKVFLECVQDMDHENMFWYRQDPGLGLRLIYFSYDVKMKEKGDIPEGYSVSREKKERFSLILESASTNQTSMYLCASSPRTGPGSPLHFGNGTRLTVT.

The V gene is TRBV18, the J gene TRBJ2-1; TRBD1 agrees at 12 bases. Trimming at V came to 4 bases and at J to 10 bases, leaving 5 bases not matched to a gene. There are 14 residues in the CDR3. The germline V gene encodes CDR1 KGHSH and CDR2 LQKENI. The CDR3 bases are TGTGCCAGCTCACAGGGACAGGGGGCATGGGAGCAGTTCTTC. This codes for CASSQGQGAWEQFF.

This clone is a singleton in its sample. The chain links TRBV7-9 to TRBJ2-6, with D tentatively TRBD2 (5 bases). CDR1 SEHNR and CDR2 FQNEAQ come from the germline V gene (reference sequence). The CDR3 is 18 residues long. Trimming removed 6 bases from V and 0 bases from J, with 18 bases in between. CDR3 in amino acids: CASRIGPPGSSGANVLTF. In nucleotides, the CDR3 is TGTGCCAGCAGAATAGGCCCACCTGGGAGCTCTGGGGCCAACGTCCTGACTTTC.

J is TRBJ1-1 and V is TRBV19, with D possibly matching TRBD1 (6 bases). With 1 base removed from V and 3 bases from J, the gap between germline ends came to 15 bases. Germline V gene lookup returns CDR1 LNHDA and CDR2 SQIVND (reference sequence). The CDR3 extends over 16 amino acids. The CDR3 DNA sequence: TGTGCCAGTAGTATAGGGGGGCCGGTGATCGACACTGAAGCTTTCTTT. Its protein is CASSIGGPVIDTEAFF.

The chain couples TRBV11-3 to TRBJ2-1; D is unclear. Germline V gene lookup returns CDR1 SGHNT and CDR2 YENEEA. CDR3 length: 12 residues. Deletions cut 5 bases from V and 3 bases from J, with 5 bases between. The CDR3: CASSPSYNEQFF. The CDR3 bases are TGTGCCAGCAGCCCCAGCTACAATGAGCAGTTCTTC.

The CDR3 nucleotides are TGTGCCAGCAGCTCCCTACTGGGGACTACAAACTATGGCTACACCTTC. Its protein is CASSSLLGTTNYGYTF. This chain uses TRBV7-2 with TRBJ1-2; a weak D match, TRBD1 (5 bases). V lost 4 bases to trimming and J lost 2 bases, with 17 bases between them. The V gene's germline CDR1 is SGHTA and CDR2 FQGNSA. The CDR3 spans 16 residues.

The genes are TRBV28 and TRBJ1-6; the match to TRBD1 covers 8 bases. The CDR3 has 15 amino acids. The V gene's germline CDR1 is MDHEN and CDR2 SYDVKM. The J segment lost 7 bases and the V segment lost 8 bases, leaving 10 bases of the junction unmatched. CDR3 region: CASLSRGPENSPLHF. The CDR3 nucleotides read TGTGCCAGCCTATCCAGGGGGCCGGAAAATTCACCCCTCCACTTT.

The chain links TRBV12-3 or TRBV12-4 to TRBJ1-1; D call uncertain. There are 13 residues in the CDR3. V was shortened by 8 bases and J by 1 base, with 11 bases between the two germline ends. As DNA, the CDR3 is TGTGCCAGCGGCCTAGAGTCGAACACTGAAGCTTTCTTT. This sequence encodes CASGLESNTEAFF.

This clone appeared a few times. This chain links TRBV28 with TRBJ1-1; D gene unclear. The CDR3 totals 14 residues. Germline-derived CDR1 and CDR2 are MDHEN and SYDVKM. Trimming stripped 6 bases from V and 5 bases from J, with 16 bases between. The CDR3 coding sequence is TGTGCCAGCAGCACATACTTATCCGGGACTGAAGCTTTCTTT. Protein: CASSTYLSGTEAFF.

The genes are TRBV14 and TRBJ1-2; no definite D call. Trimming took off 8 bases at V and 2 bases at J, with 12 bases between the two ends. CDR1 SGHDN and CDR2 FVKESK come from the germline V gene. The CDR3 runs to 13 residues. CDR3 sequence (DNA): TGTGCCAGCCCCTCCTGGGAGAACTATGGCTACACCTTC. This sequence encodes CASPSWENYGYTF.

This clone appeared a single time. J is TRBJ2-3 and V is TRBV30, with D maybe TRBD1 (6 bases). The V end lost 1 base, the J end lost 1 base, and 6 bases lay between the germline ends. Germline V lookup: CDR1 GTSNPN, CDR2 SVGIG (reference sequence). The CDR3 covers 13 residues. The CDR3 loop is CAWSDRGTDTQYF. The CDR3 DNA follows: TGTGCCTGGAGTGACAGGGGCACAGATACGCAGTATTTT.

The chain employs TRBV6-5 and TRBJ2-3; 11 bases align to TRBD2. The V and J ends lost 11 bases and 5 bases, in that order; junction bases with no gene match: 9. This CDR3 spans 14 amino acids. Germline V gene sequence: CDR1 MNHEY, CDR2 SVGAGI. The CDR3 DNA sequence: TGTGCCGCACGATCCGGACTAGCGGGAGATACGCAGTATTTT. This codes for CAARSGLAGDTQYF.